The T cell receptor beta chain under discussion was sequenced for a study of radiation and T cells in renal cell carcinoma. Regarding the study as a whole: In blood, top tumor clones expanded by 2 weeks, shrinking by 4.

Concerning this clone: Its antigen is unidentified.

Only in-frame clones appear in the TCRdb table, and some are missing; sequencing was by immunoSEQ multiplex PCR. The sample has around 80,000 clones, 82% seen once. Sample time point: blood 2 weeks post-SBRT. Treatment meaning: 15 Gy SBRT to primary tumor, nephrectomy 4 weeks later. The CDR3 loop spans 15 amino acids. V shed 0 bases and J 0 bases; nucleotides not matched to a gene: 2. The germline V gene encodes CDR1 SGHRS and CDR2 YFSETQ. V usage is TRBV5-1 and J usage is TRBJ2-7, with 8 bases lining up with TRBD1. This TCR came from a man in his fifties or sixties with renal cell carcinoma. The input for sequencing was blood, taken from a patient whose treatment included radiotherapy and nephrectomy. The CDR3 sequence: CASSLGQGTSYEQYF. As DNA, the CDR3 is TGCGCCAGCAGCTTGGGACAGGGGACCTCCTACGAGCAGTACTTC.